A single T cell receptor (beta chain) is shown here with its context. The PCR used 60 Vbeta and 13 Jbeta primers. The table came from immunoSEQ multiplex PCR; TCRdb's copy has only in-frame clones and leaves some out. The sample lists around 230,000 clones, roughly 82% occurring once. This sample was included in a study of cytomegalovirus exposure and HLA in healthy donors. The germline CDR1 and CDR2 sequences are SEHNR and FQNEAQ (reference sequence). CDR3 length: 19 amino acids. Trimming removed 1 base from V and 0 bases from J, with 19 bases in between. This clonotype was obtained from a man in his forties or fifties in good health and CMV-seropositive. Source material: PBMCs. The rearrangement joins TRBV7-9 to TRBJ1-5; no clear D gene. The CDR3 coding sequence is TGTGCCAGCAGCTTAGGAGGAGGCGTGGACTTTGATAGCAATCAGCCCCAGCATTTT. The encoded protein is CASSLGGGVDFDSNQPQHF.